The 17 T cell receptor beta chains given below trace back to one sample, sequenced in a study of T-cell memory formation after mild COVID-19 (dated by TCRdb to the early 2020s). Libraries were prepared through 5' RACE. Instrument used: Illumina NovaSeq 6000. The public sequencing data were trimmed at Q25 with fastp and processed into clonotypes with MiXCR by TCRdb, which kept only in-frame beta chains. Rows matching on CDR3 protein sequence are summarized as one entry with the most common DNA and genes. The sample contains approximately 150,000 distinct CDR3 sequences, roughly 15% of them found a single time. The ten largest clones take up less than 15% of the sample. Sample: PBMCs or a T cell subset sorted from them (not recorded which). These receptors all come from an adult woman who had mild COVID-19 (a few samples of this study predate the infection). The sample titles of this study are shuffled in the database, so cell type and time point are left out; the donor was told from shared clones.

This clonotype was counted between two and nine times. This chain connects TRBV6-5 to TRBJ2-3, with TRBD2 identical over 8 bases. CDR3 length equals 18 residues. The germline CDR1 and CDR2 sequences are MNHEY and SVGAGI. Trimming took 3 bases from V and 5 from J; bases not matched to a gene: 16. In DNA form, the CDR3 reads TGTGCCAGCAGTTATGACCCTCGGCGAGCGGGAGAAGTAGATACGCAGTATTTT. It encodes CASSYDPRRAGEVDTQYF.

The V call is TRBV27, the J call TRBJ1-1, with a tentative D call TRBD1 (6 bases). This CDR3 is 12 amino acids long. Germline-derived CDR1 and CDR2 are MNHEY and SMNVEV (reference sequence). V shed 6 bases and J shed 10 bases, with 15 bases lying between them. This CDR3 is CASRSMGQRAFF. The CDR3 DNA follows: TGTGCCAGCAGATCGATGGGACAAAGAGCTTTCTTT.

This clonotype was found a few times. The CDR3 DNA sequence: TGTGCCAGCAGTGAATGGGGTCGGGTGGCGGCCCAGTACTTC. Its translation: CASSEWGRVAAQYF. The rearrangement joins TRBV25-1 to TRBJ2-5; D not resolved. V shed 1 base and J shed 9 bases, with 15 bases lying between them. This CDR3 spans 14 amino acids. Per germline, CDR1 MGHDK and CDR2 SYGVNS.

The table lists this clonotype with a few counts. The rearrangement links TRBV9 to TRBJ2-7; D is tentatively TRBD1 or TRBD2 (5 bases each). Looked up from germline, CDR1 is SGDLS and CDR2 is YYNGEE. Trimming left V 0 bases short and J 2 bases short, with 12 bases between. The CDR3 length is 15 residues. The CDR3 region is CASSVAGTGTYEQYF. The CDR3 nucleotides are TGTGCCAGCAGCGTAGCCGGGACCGGAACCTACGAGCAGTACTTC.

This rearrangement joins TRBV4-2 to TRBJ2-2; D not resolved. The V and J ends lost 0 bases and 7 bases respectively, with 12 bases between them. The length of the CDR3 is 15 residues. Germline CDR1 reads LGHNA; CDR2 reads YNFKEQ. Here the CDR3 DNA reads TGTGCCAGCAGCCAAGATTGGTGGGATCTCGGGGAGCTGTTTTTT. This codes for CASSQDWWDLGELFF.

In its sample, this clonotype was seen a few times. The V and J genes are TRBV20-1 and TRBJ2-3; 9 bases match TRBD2. The trim removed 1 base at V and 3 bases at J, leaving 5 bases unmatched. CDR1 is DFQATT and CDR2 is SNEGSKA in the germline V gene (reference sequence). The CDR3 consists of 15 residues. CDR3 region: CSARGLAGRTDTQYF. DNA of the CDR3: TGCAGTGCTAGAGGGCTAGCGGGAAGGACAGATACGCAGTATTTT.

At least ten counts were recorded for this clonotype. This chain joins TRBV7-9 and TRBJ2-7; D remains ambiguous. V dropped 1 base and J dropped 6 bases, with 34 bases sitting between them. This CDR3 has 21 residues. The germline CDR1 and CDR2 sequences are SEHNR and FQNEAQ (reference sequence). The CDR3 DNA follows: TGTGCCAGCAGCTTAGGTGCTTTAGGTTTGGCGCCCCGACCCAACCTCGGCGAGCAGTACTTC. Protein product: CASSLGALGLAPRPNLGEQYF.

This rearrangement joins TRBV4-1 to TRBJ1-1; tentatively, D is TRBD1 (6 bases). The germline gives CDR1 MGHRA, CDR2 YSYEKL. This CDR3 is built from 16 residues. Trimming shortened V by 1 base and J by 0 bases, and 12 bases separated the two germline ends. CDR3 loop: CASSQASDSLNTEAFF. In DNA form, the CDR3 reads TGCGCCAGCAGCCAAGCCTCGGACAGCTTGAACACTGAAGCTTTCTTT.

V is TRBV5-8 and J is TRBJ2-7; 11 positions match TRBD1. CDR3 length: 18 residues. V was clipped by 4 bases and J by 1 base; unmatched bases: 13. Per germline, CDR1 SGHTS and CDR2 YDEGEE. CDR3 bases: TGTGCCAGCAGCCTGAAGGTGGCCCGGGACAGGGGGTCCTACGAGCAGTACTTC. Translated: CASSLKVARDRGSYEQYF.

V is TRBV12-3 or TRBV12-4 and J is TRBJ1-1; TRBD1 agrees at 9 bases. The CDR3 is 16 amino acids. The V and J ends lost 5 bases and 2 bases, in that order; junction bases with no gene match: 9. As DNA, the CDR3 is TGTGCCAGCAGTCCGGGACAGGGTCTTTACAACACTGAAGCTTTCTTT. Residues: CASSPGQGLYNTEAFF.

The chain carries TRBV25-1 and TRBJ2-7; the D is unclear. V lost 9 bases to trimming and J lost 2 bases, with 14 bases between them. The CDR3 is 13 residues long. Looked up from germline, CDR1 is MGHDK and CDR2 is SYGVNS. CDR3 sequence reads: CASKEAGAYEQYF. Here the CDR3 DNA reads TGTGCCAGTAAAGAGGCTGGGGCCTACGAGCAGTACTTC.

This clonotype was seen only a few times. CDR3 coding DNA: TGTGCCAGCAGTGAATCCGTTGGGACAGGAGGATACGAGCAGTACTTC. This translates into CASSESVGTGGYEQYF. The rearrangement uses TRBV25-1 and TRBJ2-7, with 8 bases fitting TRBD1. In germline, CDR1 is MGHDK, CDR2 SYGVNS. The CDR3 spans 16 residues. With V trimmed by 1 base and J by 4 bases, 9 bases remained unmatched.

This rearrangement joins TRBV5-1 to TRBJ2-2; D unresolved. The ends were cut back, 3 bases at V and 6 bases at J, with 15 bases in the middle. The CDR3 contains 15 residues. CDR1 is SGHRS, CDR2 YFSETQ, per germline. CDR3 residues: CASSSDGMTAGELFF. DNA of the CDR3: TGCGCCAGCAGCTCCGACGGAATGACTGCCGGGGAGCTGTTTTTT.

The chain uses TRBV5-4 and TRBJ2-2, with a weak D call TRBD2 (7 bases). This CDR3 is built from 15 residues. In germline, CDR1 is SGHNT, CDR2 YYREEE (reference sequence). Trimming left V 4 bases short and J 7 bases short, with 17 bases between. The CDR3 nucleotides are TGTGCCAGCAGCCTGGGGGGGGCGCAAAGCGGGGAGCTGTTTTTT. It encodes CASSLGGAQSGELFF.

This clonotype was counted between two and nine times. The chain recombines TRBV24-1 with TRBJ1-1; a possible D gene is TRBD1 (6 bases). This CDR3 region has 13 residues. The germline V and J ends were trimmed by 5 bases and 8 bases, with 14 bases remaining between them. CDR1 and CDR2 from the germline V gene are KGHDR and SFDVKD. Here the CDR3 reads CATSVAGAREAFF. For the CDR3, the DNA is TGTGCCACCAGTGTTGCAGGGGCGCGAGAAGCTTTCTTT.

V is TRBV19 and J is TRBJ1-6; D is perhaps TRBD1 (6 bases). There are 18 residues in the CDR3. CDR1 LNHDA and CDR2 SQIVND come from the germline V gene (reference sequence). Between the trimmed V and J ends, which lost 8 bases and 3 bases, there was a span of 23 bases. The CDR3 region is CASRISGYRVNYNSPLHF. CDR3 nucleotides: TGTGCCAGTCGAATATCGGGCTACAGGGTCAACTATAATTCACCCCTCCACTTT. The variable domain in full, with the rest retrieved from reference TRBV19 and TRBJ1-6, is DGGITQSPKYLFRKEGQNVTLSCEQNLNHDAMYWYRQDPGQGLRLIYYSQIVNDFQKGDIAEGYSVSREKKESFPLTVTSAQKNPTAFYLCASRISGYRVNYNSPLHFGNGTRLTVT.

This clonotype has ten or more counts. The V and J genes are TRBV7-9 and TRBJ2-3; D is possibly TRBD2 (5 bases). The CDR3 totals 15 residues. Germline V gives CDR1 SEHNR, CDR2 FQNEAQ (reference sequence). V was trimmed by 2 bases and J by 5 bases, leaving 14 bases between them. In nucleotides, the CDR3 is TGTGCCAGCAGCTTAACGCGGGCCGAGGAAGATACGCAGTATTTT. This gives the protein CASSLTRAEEDTQYF.